The 11 T cell receptor beta chains presented below share a single source sample, sequenced in a study of T cells after yellow fever vaccination. From the 5' RACE reads, TCRdb called clonotypes with MiXCR, one entry per CDR3 protein. Among over 45,000 distinct CDR3 sequences listed, more than 5.5% were seen once. The source was CD8+ T cells sorted from PBMCs, collected on the day of the first yellow fever vaccination. The receptors here all came from a man between 18 and 29 years old who received the YFV17D yellow fever vaccine.

This clonotype was recorded at least ten times. The gene calls are TRBV5-1 and TRBJ2-7; 7 bases match TRBD2. CDR1 SGHRS and CDR2 YFSETQ come from the germline V gene. The CDR3 runs 15 residues. Trimming at V came to 3 bases and at J to 0 bases, leaving 6 bases not matched to a gene. DNA of the CDR3: TGCGCCAGCAGCTCACCTCTAGCGGACTCCTACGAGCAGTACGTC. Amino acids: CASSSPLADSYEQYV.

This clonotype was counted a few times. The CDR3 DNA reads as TGTGCCAGCAGCTCCCCCCTCCGGCAGGGCAACTATGGCTACACCTTC. This translates into CASSSPLRQGNYGYTF. The rearrangement joins TRBV7-9 to TRBJ1-2; the D gene is possibly TRBD1 (5 bases). Trimming took 4 bases from V and 2 from J, leaving 17 bases between them. This CDR3 has 16 amino acids. Germline loops: CDR1 SEHNR, CDR2 FQNEAQ (reference sequence).

This chain uses TRBV28 with TRBJ2-5; D is unclear. CDR3 size: 12 residues. Germline V gene sequence: CDR1 MDHEN, CDR2 SYDVKM. Trimming removed 3 bases at V and 6 bases at J, with 8 bases between. CDR3 region: CASSFFQQTQYF. The CDR3 nucleotides read TGTGCCAGCAGTTTCTTCCAGCAGACCCAGTACTTC.

Many counts were recorded for this clonotype. V is TRBV14 and J is TRBJ2-5; D not resolved. V lost 1 base and J lost 5, with 5 bases in between. The germline V gene encodes CDR1 SGHDN and CDR2 FVKESK. The CDR3 is 12 amino acids. The CDR3 is CASSQGSETQYF. In nucleotides, the CDR3 is TGTGCCAGCAGCCAAGGTAGTGAGACCCAGTACTTC.

Worth noting for this clonotype: A much larger clone differs by one base, so this may be a read error. The chain carries TRBV20-1 and TRBJ2-2, with a weak D call TRBD2 (5 bases). The CDR3 runs 13 residues. Germline V gene sequence: CDR1 DFQATT, CDR2 SNEGSKA (reference sequence). CDR3 nucleotides: TGCAGTGCTAGTTCCGGGAACATCGGGGAGCTGTTTTTT. Residues: CSASSGNIGELFF.

This clonotype occurred a few times. This chain uses TRBV20-1 with TRBJ2-1; TRBD2 agrees at 12 bases. The CDR3 is 15 residues long. Germline CDR1 reads DFQATT; CDR2 reads SNEGSKA (reference sequence). The V and J ends lost 5 bases and 4 bases, in that order; junction bases with no gene match: 6. The CDR3 coding sequence is TGCAGTGCTTCCCCTAGCGGGGGGGAGTACAATGAGCAGTTCTTC. It codes for CSASPSGGEYNEQFF.

The chain joins TRBV15 to TRBJ2-7; 8 bases agree with TRBD1. Germline trimming cut 4 bases from V and 6 bases from J; bases unmatched to any gene: 11. Looked up from germline, CDR1 is LNHNV and CDR2 is YYDKDF (reference sequence). CDR3 length equals 15 residues. CDR3: CATSTRDRGDIEQYV. The CDR3 DNA reads as TGTGCCACCAGCACCCGAGACAGGGGTGATATCGAGCAGTACGTC.

V gene TRBV4-2 combines with J gene TRBJ2-5; D not certain. CDR1 and CDR2 from the germline V gene are LGHNA and YNFKEQ. V lost 3 bases to trimming and J lost 2 bases, with 7 bases between them. The CDR3 covers 13 residues. The CDR3 region is CASSQAEQETQYF. CDR3 DNA sequence: TGTGCCAGCAGCCAGGCAGAGCAAGAGACCCAGTACTTC.

This clonotype has at least ten counts. The CDR3 DNA sequence: TGTGCCAGCACCCGACAAATAAACACTGAAGCTTTCTTT. Translation gives CASTRQINTEAFF. The chain combines TRBV4-2 with TRBJ1-1; D gene uncertain. The CDR3 is made up of 13 amino acids. The ends were cut back, 7 bases at V and 2 bases at J, with 11 bases in the middle. The germline gives CDR1 LGHNA, CDR2 YNFKEQ.

This clonotype showed up many times. V is TRBV28 and J is TRBJ1-5; perhaps TRBD1 as D (6 bases). V dropped 7 bases and J dropped 9 bases, with 19 bases sitting between them. The V gene's germline CDR1 is MDHEN and CDR2 SYDVKM. The CDR3 runs 14 residues. CDR3 bases: TGTGCCAGCACATGGGGGGATCAGGGGTGGCCCCAGCATTTT. Amino acids: CASTWGDQGWPQHF. The entire variable domain, with the rest obtained from reference TRBV28 and TRBJ1-5, is as follows: DVKVTQSSRYLVKRTGEKVFLECVQDMDHENMFWYRQDPGLGLRLIYFSYDVKMKEKGDIPEGYSVSREKKERFSLILESASTNQTSMYLCASTWGDQGWPQHFGDGTRLSIL.

This clonotype has ten or more counts. The chain is built from TRBV6-5 and TRBJ1-4; D is perhaps TRBD1 (6 bases). Trimming pared 2 bases from V and 7 bases from J, leaving 17 bases between. CDR1 and CDR2 from the germline V gene are MNHEY and SVGAGI. This CDR3 contains 16 residues. CDR3 amino acids: CASSYQVRTDPEKLFF. The CDR3 nucleotides are TGTGCCAGCAGTTACCAGGTCAGGACAGATCCTGAAAAACTGTTTTTT.